The present TCR beta chain was sequenced within a study of blood T cell repertoires in COVID-19. Looking at the study overall: Sites across the United States, Italy and Spain contributed samples from acute and convalescent COVID-19. The analysed material was cDNA or gDNA that came from T cells, B-cell-depleted T cells, or PBMCs.

CDR1 is MNHNY and CDR2 is SVGAGI in the germline V gene (reference sequence). There are 16 residues in the CDR3. The ends lost 7 bases at V and 2 bases at J; junction bases unmatched: 10. Per the original methods: Reference gene primer amplification gave estimated nucleated cell counts. TCRdb's table, derived via immunoSEQ multiplex PCR, lists solely in-frame clones and lacks some. V and J calls and clone size are those listed in that table; D and trimming were worked out from the DNA. The data hold some 83,000 clones, with more than 70% observed a single time. This clone was detected once. The sample consisted of peripheral blood. The sequence was collected from a man in his fifties with acute or convalescent COVID-19. The chain combines TRBV6-6 with TRBJ1-1, with 10 bases identical to TRBD1. The CDR3 loop reads CASKIRDRGPNTEAFF. CDR3 DNA: TGTGCCAGCAAAATCCGGGACAGGGGACCTAACACTGAAGCTTTCTTT.